This TCR beta chain originates from a study of OX40 agonist ivuxolimab in advanced cancers. Turning to the study itself: At doses from 0.01 to 10 mg/kg, patients were given intravenous ivuxolimab every 2 weeks. With a range of roughly 20 to 85, age averaged about 58 years, and more than 75% were male. Study conclusions and caveats: Some of the nonresponding patients also showed low levels of normalized T-cell clonal expansion. CD4+ and CD8+ blood T cells expanded clonally by week 6 at 0.1 to 3.0 mg/kg.

The CDR3 consists of 18 residues. Germline V gene lookup returns CDR1 PRHDT and CDR2 FYEKMQ (reference sequence). The junction had 19 bases not matched to a gene; V was cut back by 3 bases and J by 8 bases. Here immunoSEQ multiplex PCR was the method, and the copy in TCRdb shows in-frame clones only, minus some. The repertoire holds under 100,000 clones, less than 95% seen once, with approximately 10% in the top ten. Worth noting for this clone: Antigen unknown.

The J gene is TRBJ1-3, the V gene TRBV13; TRBD1 aligns across 7 bases. The sample consisted of CD4+ or CD8+ T cells sorted from blood, taken in a trial of the OX40 agonist ivuxolimab. This TCR was sampled from an adult with an advanced solid tumor such as melanoma, head and neck, liver or kidney cancer. CDR3 sequence reads: CASSLSPINLQGKDTIYF. In DNA, the CDR3 is TGTGCCAGCAGCTTGTCGCCGATAAATCTACAGGGGAAGGACACCATATATTTT.